This T cell receptor beta chain was identified during a study of spatial heterogeneity in lung cancer. The wider study: Samples were obtained from about 75 donors, all untreated early-stage non-small cell lung cancer patients. Sequenced were any available follow-up PBMC samples, which had been obtained a median of approximately 2 years after resection.

Time point given: blood at routine non-recurrence follow-up after resection. Tumor, nontumor lung or frozen PBMC supplied whole RNA that was sequenced unsorted. The length of the CDR3 is 13 residues. V was shortened by 4 bases and J by 3 bases, with 10 bases between the two germline ends. CDR1 LGHNA and CDR2 YSLEER come from the germline V gene. This clonotype was observed a few times. Its antigen is undetermined. TCRdb reanalysed the 5' RACE reads using MiXCR and keeps one entry per CDR3 protein. The sample gives about 120,000 distinct CDR3 sequences, more than 9% of which show up once; roughly 15% is in the top ten. Overall study findings and caveats: Resection blood, more than follow-up blood, showed ubiquitous expanded tumor TCRs.

Sample: PBMCs, taken at follow-up. The source is a male donor with early-stage non-small cell lung cancer. This chain links TRBV4-3 with TRBJ2-7; D tentatively reads TRBD1 or TRBD2 (5 bases each). The CDR3 DNA is TGCGCCAGCAGCCGGGACCTCCTCTACGAGCAGTACTTC. Translating gives CASSRDLLYEQYF.